A single sample gave rise to the 18 T cell receptor beta chains below, sequenced in a study of CD8 T cells in Susac syndrome. After extraction with the RNeasy kit, roughly 0.5 to 1 ug of the RNA was reverse transcribed using random hexamers. TCRdb re-called the immunoSEQ multiplex PCR reads with MiXCR, one entry per CDR3 protein. The sample has approximately 200,000 distinct CDR3 sequences, 90% to 95% seen once. Sequenced material: CD4+ T cells from PBMCs. Every receptor here comes from a human donor with multiple sclerosis.

J is TRBJ2-7 and V is TRBV29-1; 7 bases fit TRBD2. Trimming took 3 bases from V and 9 from J; bases not matched to a gene: 11. The CDR3 is 13 amino acids. Germline V lookup: CDR1 SQVTM, CDR2 ANQGSEA. The CDR3: CSVEFTGGLGQYF. The CDR3 nucleotides are TGCAGCGTTGAGTTTACGGGGGGTCTGGGGCAGTACTTC.

This clonotype came up once. This chain connects TRBV7-9 to TRBJ2-1; a possible D gene is TRBD1 (6 bases). The ends were cut back, 1 base at V and 9 bases at J, with 19 bases in the middle. Germline lookup yields CDR1 SEHNR and CDR2 FQNEAQ (reference sequence). The CDR3 spans 16 residues. Here the CDR3 DNA reads TGTGCCAGCAGCTTAGTGTCTAAGCAGGGGAGAACTGAGCAGTTCTTC. Residues: CASSLVSKQGRTEQFF.

This chain joins TRBV3-1 and TRBJ2-1; D not resolved. The V gene lost 0 bases and the J gene lost 1 base, with 13 bases spanning the gap. Germline V gene data show CDR1 as LGHDT and CDR2 as YNNKEL (reference sequence). This CDR3 spans 17 amino acids. CDR3 loop: CASSQEILAKSYNEQFF. CDR3 nucleotide sequence: TGTGCCAGCAGCCAAGAAATTTTGGCAAAGTCCTACAATGAGCAGTTCTTC.

The rearrangement links TRBV20-1 to TRBJ2-1, with a weak D call TRBD1 (7 bases). Trimming took 6 bases from V and 8 from J, leaving 14 bases between them. The germline V gene encodes CDR1 DFQATT and CDR2 SNEGSKA (reference sequence). The CDR3 has 12 residues. CDR3 in amino acids: CSAWGRGDEQFF. The DNA for the CDR3 is TGCAGTGCCTGGGGCAGGGGGGATGAGCAGTTCTTC.

The chain employs TRBV27 and TRBJ2-3; D is ambiguous. The ends were cut back, 10 bases at V and 2 bases at J, with 16 bases in the middle. Germline values: CDR1 MNHEY, CDR2 SMNVEV (reference sequence). This CDR3 spans 14 amino acids. As DNA, the CDR3 is TGTGCCACCCAGGCAGCATTGCCCACAGATACGCAGTATTTT. Protein sequence: CATQAALPTDTQYF.

This chain joins TRBV15 and TRBJ1-1; D gene uncertain. V was clipped by 0 bases and J by 4 bases, with 9 bases between them. The CDR3 runs to 14 residues. The germline CDR1 and CDR2 sequences are LNHNV and YYDKDF (reference sequence). CDR3 sequence: CATSRDGVGTEAFF. In DNA, the CDR3 is TGTGCCACCAGCAGAGATGGGGTGGGCACTGAAGCTTTCTTT.

The chain joins TRBV7-8 to TRBJ2-7, with TRBD2 as a possible D gene (5 bases). The V end was cut by 3 bases, the J end by 1 base, with 10 bases between. Per the germline V gene, CDR1 is SGHVS and CDR2 is FQNEAQ. The CDR3 runs to 14 residues. CDR3 in DNA: TGTGCCAGCAGCTTTGAGGGTAATTCCTACGAGCAGTACTTC. Amino acid sequence: CASSFEGNSYEQYF.

V and J are TRBV20-1 and TRBJ2-3, with D perhaps assigned TRBD1 or TRBD2 (6 bases each). This CDR3 is 12 amino acids long. Trimming removed 6 bases from V and 9 bases from J, with 16 bases in between. Germline CDR1 DFQATT, CDR2 SNEGSKA (reference sequence). CDR3 in amino acids: CSAQGSGVTQYF. The CDR3 nucleotides read TGCAGTGCCCAGGGGTCGGGAGTCACGCAGTATTTT.

V usage is TRBV29-1 and J usage is TRBJ2-5, with D maybe TRBD1 (6 bases). This CDR3 spans 13 amino acids. Trimming stripped 4 bases from V and 1 base from J, with 10 bases between. Germline V CDR1 and CDR2: SQVTM, ANQGSEA. The CDR3 reads CSVVGQSQETQYF. CDR3 nucleotides: TGCAGCGTTGTTGGACAGTCCCAAGAGACCCAGTACTTC.

The chain carries TRBV18 and TRBJ1-1; D not certain. Germline CDR1 KGHSH, CDR2 LQKENI. V was pared by 6 bases and J by 4 bases, with 12 bases between. The CDR3 has 13 residues. CDR3 nucleotide sequence: TGTGCCAGCTCCCCCGCGGTTGGCACTGAAGCTTTCTTT. This gives the protein CASSPAVGTEAFF.

The rearrangement uses TRBV24-1 and TRBJ2-5, with 7 nucleotides matching TRBD2. The CDR3 runs to 18 residues. Looked up from germline, CDR1 is KGHDR and CDR2 is SFDVKD. Trimming removed 4 bases from V and 4 bases from J; junction bases left unmatched: 17. The chain's CDR3 is CATSDPFSTGEGRETQYF. The CDR3 nucleotides read TGTGCCACCAGTGACCCCTTTTCCACTGGGGAGGGCCGAGAGACCCAGTACTTC.

The CDR3 region has the DNA TGTGCCACCTTGCTGGTGGGACCAGAGACCCAGTACTTC. Translation: CATLLVGPETQYF. The V and J genes are TRBV6-1 and TRBJ2-5; D may match TRBD1 or TRBD2 (5 bases each). This CDR3 is built from 13 residues. Trimming removed 10 bases at V and 4 bases at J, with 16 bases between. Germline assignment: CDR1 MNHNS and CDR2 SASEGT.

V is TRBV29-1 and J is TRBJ2-5; 9 bases match TRBD2. The CDR3 extends over 13 amino acids. V was pared by 8 bases and J by 1 base, with 5 bases of the junction left unmatched. Germline CDR1 SQVTM, CDR2 ANQGSEA. The CDR3 protein is CSLRLAVQETQYF. In DNA form, the CDR3 reads TGCAGCCTCCGACTAGCGGTCCAAGAGACCCAGTACTTC.

V and J are TRBV30 and TRBJ1-2; no clear D gene. CDR1 is GTSNPN, CDR2 SVGIG, per germline (reference sequence). Trimming removed 3 bases from V and 2 bases from J, with 4 bases in between. The CDR3 sequence is 11 residues long. The CDR3 spells CAWRENYGYTF. CDR3 coding DNA: TGTGCCTGGAGAGAGAACTATGGCTACACCTTC.

The gene calls are TRBV7-9 and TRBJ2-7; TRBD1 matches 10 bases. The CDR3 consists of 15 residues. Germline lookup yields CDR1 SEHNR and CDR2 FQNEAQ (reference sequence). Trimming at V came to 7 bases and at J to 2 bases, leaving 8 bases not matched to a gene. CDR3 DNA: TGTGCCAGCACCCGAGGGGACAGGGGACCCTACGAGCAGTACTTC. Protein product: CASTRGDRGPYEQYF.

The chain recombines TRBV12-3 or TRBV12-4 with TRBJ2-3, with D perhaps TRBD1 (6 bases). Deletions cut 3 bases from V and 2 bases from J, with 12 bases between. The CDR3 has 15 amino acids. The CDR3 DNA follows: TGTGCCAGCAGTTTCGGGCAGGGGTTCACAGATACGCAGTATTTT. Amino acid sequence: CASSFGQGFTDTQYF.

This clonotype was seen more than once but under ten times. In nucleotides, the CDR3 is TGTGCCAGCAGTTTAGGTGGGGAAGAGCGAAATCAGCCCCAGCATTTT. This sequence encodes CASSLGGEERNQPQHF. The genes are TRBV12-3 or TRBV12-4 and TRBJ1-5; no clear D gene. CDR3 length: 16 amino acids. The V end was cut by 1 base, the J end by 4 bases, with 14 bases between.

V usage is TRBV30 and J usage is TRBJ2-7; the D is unclear. Trimming took 2 bases from V and 0 from J, leaving 5 bases between them. Germline V CDR1 and CDR2: GTSNPN, SVGIG (reference sequence). This CDR3 spans 12 amino acids. CDR3 in amino acids: CAWSHLSYEQYF. The DNA for the CDR3 is TGTGCCTGGAGTCACCTCTCCTACGAGCAGTACTTC.